The next 22 T cell receptor beta chains were all read from a single sample in a study of regulatory T cells in long-lasting Graves disease. Time point meaning: persistent/refractory GD, antithyroid drugs over 5 years with positive TRAb. Making the TCR library involved RNA that had been extracted from PBMCs. Both iRepertoire HTBI primers and Arm-PCR of CDR3 regions were used to build the TCR beta libraries. TCRdb used MiXCR to reprocess the multiplex PCR reads, holding one entry per CDR3 protein. Among 420,000 or so distinct CDR3 sequences listed, 20% to 30% were seen once. This sample comprised peripheral blood mononuclear cells (PBMCs), obtained when the disease was refractory, from a patient treated with antithyroid drugs. The source of these receptors is a female donor with Graves disease.

The V and J genes are TRBV19 and TRBJ1-1; D remains ambiguous. This CDR3 has 14 amino acids. Germline CDR1 LNHDA, CDR2 SQIVND (reference sequence). Trimming took off 4 bases at V and 4 bases at J, with 13 bases between the two ends. This CDR3 reads CASSRSGRATEAFF. Here the CDR3 DNA reads TGTGCCAGTAGTAGATCAGGTAGGGCCACTGAAGCTTTCTTT.

This clonotype came up a few times. V and J are TRBV3-1 and TRBJ1-2; 7 positions match TRBD1. Germline V CDR1 and CDR2: LGHDT, YNNKEL (reference sequence). V lost 4 bases and J lost 4; bases outside the gene matches: 9. This CDR3 spans 15 amino acids. The CDR3 coding sequence is TGTGCCAGCAGCCCCCGTTTAGGGGGCGGCTATGGCTACACCTTC. This translates into CASSPRLGGGYGYTF. Full variable domain (missing parts from reference TRBV3-1 and TRBJ1-2): DTAVSQTPKYLVTQMGNDKSIKCEQNLGHDTMYWYKQDSKKFLKIMFSYNNKELIINETVPNRFSPKSPDKAHLNLHINSLELGDSAVYFCASSPRLGGGYGYTFGSGTRLTVV.

The rearrangement uses TRBV20-1 and TRBJ2-7, with D perhaps TRBD1 (5 bases). Between the trimmed V and J ends, which lost 1 base and 6 bases, there was a span of 16 bases. Germline V gene lookup returns CDR1 DFQATT and CDR2 SNEGSKA (reference sequence). This CDR3 region has 14 residues. Written as DNA, the CDR3 is TGCAGTGCTAGAGCTCGCCAGGGTTTTTTCGAGCAGTACTTC. Translated, it gives CSARARQGFFEQYF.

V usage is TRBV4-2 and J usage is TRBJ2-7; D is unclear. Germline V gives CDR1 LGHNA, CDR2 YNFKEQ. The CDR3 runs to 15 residues. V lost 1 base and J 2 bases, leaving 12 bases between the germline ends. The CDR3 is CASSQGWAEPYEQYF. CDR3 coding DNA: TGTGCCAGCAGCCAAGGCTGGGCAGAACCCTACGAGCAGTACTTC.

Ten or more counts support this clonotype. The chain combines TRBV29-1 with TRBJ2-5; 12 bases map to TRBD2. The germline gives CDR1 SQVTM, CDR2 ANQGSEA. This CDR3 is built from 17 residues. V shed 8 bases and J 1 base; nucleotides not matched to a gene: 14. CDR3 DNA: TGCAGCCCCGAGGGACTAGCGGGCTTACGTGGCCAAGAGACCCAGTACTTC. As protein: CSPEGLAGLRGQETQYF.

V usage is TRBV7-9 and J usage is TRBJ1-1; D unclear. Looked up from germline, CDR1 is SEHNR and CDR2 is FQNEAQ (reference sequence). The CDR3 contains 14 residues. The V end was cut by 5 bases, the J end by 0 bases, with 10 bases between. In nucleotides, the CDR3 is TGTGCCAGCAGCCCTACAGCGTTGAACACTGAAGCTTTCTTT. It codes for CASSPTALNTEAFF.

The J gene is TRBJ2-7, the V gene TRBV2; 7 nucleotides line up with TRBD1. The CDR3 has 16 amino acids. Trimming took 2 bases from V and 3 from J; bases not matched to a gene: 10. The germline V gene encodes CDR1 SNHLY and CDR2 FYNNEI. The CDR3 nucleotides are TGTGCCAGCAGTGAAATAGCTCCCCGGGACAGCTACGAGCAGTACTTC. It yields the protein CASSEIAPRDSYEQYF. Using reference TRBV2 and TRBJ2-7 for the parts outside the CDR3, the full variable domain is EPEVTQTPSHQVTQMGQEVILRCVPISNHLYFYWYRQILGQKVEFLVSFYNNEISEKSEIFDDQFSVERPDGSNFTLKIRSTKLEDSAMYFCASSEIAPRDSYEQYFGPGTRLTVT.

This sequence joins TRBV4-1 and TRBJ1-2, with D tentatively TRBD1 (5 bases). Trimming shortened V by 1 base and J by 3 bases, and 12 bases separated the two germline ends. The CDR3 totals 15 residues. Per the germline V gene, CDR1 is MGHRA and CDR2 is YSYEKL. The CDR3 sequence: CASSQVRQLDYGYTF. For the CDR3, the DNA is TGCGCCAGCAGCCAAGTAAGACAGTTAGACTATGGCTACACCTTC.

The V and J genes are TRBV6-5 and TRBJ2-5, with D perhaps matching TRBD1 (5 bases). The CDR3 runs 15 residues. V lost 2 bases and J 5 bases, leaving 15 bases between the germline ends. In germline, CDR1 is MNHEY, CDR2 SVGAGI. CDR3 protein: CASSYLAGAGETQYF. CDR3 in DNA: TGTGCCAGCAGTTACCTTGCTGGGGCCGGGGAGACCCAGTACTTC.

A few counts support this clonotype. The V gene is TRBV14, the J gene TRBJ2-5; D is unclear. The CDR3 contains 16 residues. V was trimmed by 0 bases and J by 2 bases, leaving 13 bases between them. Germline V gives CDR1 SGHDN, CDR2 FVKESK. The CDR3 loop is CASSQELGPMQETQYF. The DNA of the CDR3 is TGTGCCAGCAGCCAAGAGCTTGGGCCGATGCAAGAGACCCAGTACTTC.

This clonotype was detected only a few times. The chain combines TRBV20-1 with TRBJ2-5; the match to TRBD2 covers 10 bases. CDR1 DFQATT and CDR2 SNEGSKA come from the germline V gene (reference sequence). V shed 6 bases, J shed 1 base, and the junction held 8 bases outside the gene matches. CDR3 size: 15 residues. CDR3 sequence: CSAGRVAGGQETQYF. In DNA, the CDR3 is TGCAGTGCCGGGCGGGTAGCGGGAGGCCAAGAGACCCAGTACTTC.

In this sample, this clonotype turned up a few times. The chain is built from TRBV7-8 and TRBJ2-7; 10 bases are a match to TRBD2. The CDR3 runs to 15 residues. Germline V lookup: CDR1 SGHVS, CDR2 FQNEAQ. Germline trimming cut 4 bases from V and 4 bases from J; bases unmatched to any gene: 7. CDR3: CASSSLAGEKYEQYF. As DNA, the CDR3 is TGTGCCAGCAGCTCTCTAGCGGGAGAGAAATACGAGCAGTACTTC.

This clonotype appeared a few times. The V and J genes are TRBV6-1 and TRBJ2-2; D possibly uses TRBD1 or TRBD2 (5 bases each). This CDR3 region has 14 residues. Germline CDR1 reads MNHNS; CDR2 reads SASEGT. Trimming pared 6 bases from V and 4 bases from J, leaving 12 bases between. The chain's CDR3 is CASRPPGPTGELFF. The CDR3 DNA reads as TGTGCCAGCAGACCCCCGGGGCCCACCGGGGAGCTGTTTTTT.

This clonotype was seen many times. V is TRBV30 and J is TRBJ2-6; 8 bases align to TRBD1. The CDR3 totals 16 residues. Germline V gene sequence: CDR1 GTSNPN, CDR2 SVGIG (reference sequence). V lost 0 bases, J lost 3 bases, and 4 bases stayed unmatched. CDR3 DNA: TGTGCCTGGAGTGTCAGGGGGCGCGGTGGGGCCAACGTCCTGACTTTC. Protein sequence: CAWSVRGRGGANVLTF. Variable domain in full (rest from reference TRBV30 and TRBJ2-6): SQTIHQWPATLVQPVGSPLSLECTVEGTSNPNLYWYRQAAGRGLQLLFYSVGIGQISSEVPQNLSASRPQDRQFILSSKKLLLSDSGFYLCAWSVRGRGGANVLTFGAGSRLTVL.

The J gene is TRBJ2-5, the V gene TRBV12-3 or TRBV12-4, with D possibly being TRBD1 (6 bases). The CDR3 runs 15 residues. V was pared by 5 bases and J by 5 bases, with 18 bases between. CDR3 nucleotide sequence: TGTGCCAGCAGTCCCGCGTGGCTGGGGGCGGAGACCCAGTACTTC. Protein sequence: CASSPAWLGAETQYF.

A few counts support this clonotype. The V gene is TRBV3-2, the J gene TRBJ2-7; the DNA was not compared with TRBD2, the D call given in the table. TRBV3-2 is an annotated pseudogene. This CDR3 contains 13 residues. DNA of the CDR3: TGTGCCACCTCTAGCGGGAGGTGCTACGAGCAGTACTTC. Translated: CATSSGRCYEQYF.

V usage is TRBV6-2 or TRBV6-3 and J usage is TRBJ1-3; D is possibly TRBD1 (5 bases). The CDR3 spans 15 residues. Germline V CDR1 and CDR2: MNHEY, SVGEGT. V lost 3 bases and J lost 0, with 9 bases in between. CDR3 in amino acids: CASSYGDSSGNTIYF. The CDR3 DNA is TGTGCCAGCAGTTATGGCGACAGCTCTGGAAACACCATATATTTT.

This chain joins TRBV5-5 and TRBJ2-7; tentatively, D is TRBD2 (7 bases). This CDR3 is built from 13 residues. Germline V gene data show CDR1 as SGHKS and CDR2 as YYEKEE (reference sequence). The V end was cut by 4 bases, the J end by 3 bases, with 11 bases between. DNA for the CDR3: TGTGCCAGCAGCCGGGGAGGGGGCTACGAGCAGTACTTC. Its protein product is CASSRGGGYEQYF.

On this clonotype: At one boundary the junction diverges from the germline segment, which might be a read error. The V call is TRBV5-1, the J call TRBJ1-1, with D possibly TRBD1 on 5 matching bases. CDR1 and CDR2 from the germline V gene are SGHRS and YFSETQ. The CDR3 runs to 14 residues. The CDR3 DNA sequence: TGCGCCAGCAGCTACCGAGGGGCGGGGACTGAAACTTTCTTT. Translation: CASSYRGAGTETFF.

The chain recombines TRBV13 with TRBJ2-7; TRBD1 or TRBD2 may be the D gene (7 bases each). Germline CDR1 PRHDT, CDR2 FYEKMQ (reference sequence). The CDR3 is 14 residues long. The V end lost 6 bases, the J end lost 2 bases, and 14 bases lay between the germline ends. Written as DNA, the CDR3 is TGTGCCAGCAGTCAGCGGGACAGTCCCTACGAGCAGTACTTC. It codes for CASSQRDSPYEQYF.

This clonotype was observed a few times. The J gene is TRBJ2-2, the V gene TRBV29-1, with 8 bases identical to TRBD1. This CDR3 comprises 14 residues. Germline V gene data show CDR1 as SQVTM and CDR2 as ANQGSEA. J lost 2 bases, V lost 4 bases, and 3 bases had no gene match. The CDR3 is CSVGTGTNTGELFF. DNA of the CDR3: TGCAGCGTTGGGACAGGGACCAACACCGGGGAGCTGTTTTTT.

This CDR3 reads CASSPVGGHGETQYF. The CDR3 coding sequence is TGTGCCAGCAGCCCGGTAGGCGGCCACGGGGAGACCCAGTACTTC. The chain recombines TRBV7-3 with TRBJ2-5; D is uncertain. Germline V CDR1 and CDR2: SGHTA, FQGTGA. CDR3 length: 15 amino acids. Trimming pared 5 bases from V and 5 bases from J, leaving 18 bases between.